Listed below are T cell receptor beta chains from one sample, sequenced in a study of a mutant IDH1 vaccine in newly diagnosed glioma. Profiling relied on immunoSEQ multiplex PCR, and the TCRdb table lists in-frame clones only, not all of them. In the table there are tens of thousands of clones, roughly 80% of which are singletons. The source was PBMCs, collected from a glioma patient treated with radiotherapy, temozolomide or both. These receptors were collected from a young man with glioma. The CDR3 runs from the conserved cysteine through the conserved F or W. Each record gives: V gene, J gene, clone size, D gene, CDR3 protein, CDR3 DNA. A D gene is named only where the DNA matches it firmly. Expanded clones get a size class; other rows say once, few or many, or leave the size out.

>TRBV11-2|TRBJ2-5|few|-
CASSSERDGETQYF
TGTGCCAGCAGCTCGGAACGGGACGGAGAGACCCAGTACTTC
>TRBV7-9|TRBJ2-6|-|-
CASRRPGSGANVLTF
TGTGCCAGCAGGCGGCCTGGCTCTGGGGCCAACGTCCTGACTTTC
>TRBV4-3|TRBJ2-6|-|-
CASSQSDRPAGANVLTF
TGCGCCAGCAGCCAATCCGACAGGCCAGCTGGGGCCAACGTCCTGACTTTC
>TRBV30|TRBJ2-1|-|-
CAWSVRVQGYEQFF
TGTGCCTGGAGTGTACGGGTACAGGGCTATGAGCAGTTCTTC
>TRBV7-9|TRBJ1-3|-|-
CASSLSGGHSGNTIYF
TGTGCCAGCAGCCTCTCCGGCGGGCACTCTGGAAACACCATATATTTT
>TRBV5-6|TRBJ1-2|-|-
CASSLGRLPYGYTF
TGTGCCAGCAGCTTGGGGAGGCTCCCCTATGGCTACACCTTC
>TRBV30|TRBJ2-6|-|-
CAWSVAGTGANVLTF
TGTGCCTGGAGTGTAGCCGGAACAGGGGCCAACGTCCTGACTTTC
>TRBV28|TRBJ1-1|few|-
CASNQAGTLLNTEAFF
TGTGCCAGCAATCAGGCCGGGACCCTACTGAACACTGAAGCTTTCTTT
>TRBV13|TRBJ2-7|-|TRBD1
CASSSAGTGDYEQYF
TGTGCCAGCAGCTCGGCGGGGACAGGGGACTACGAGCAGTACTTC
>TRBV4-1|TRBJ1-6|few|-
CASSQAGGLGSPLHF
TGCGCCAGCAGCCAAGCGGGCGGATTAGGTTCACCCCTCCACTTT
>TRBV6-4|TRBJ2-3|-|-
CASSGQPSEGVQYF
TGTGCCAGCAGTGGTCAGCCTTCTGAGGGAGTGCAGTATTTT
>TRBV4-3|TRBJ1-1|-|-
CASSQGRGRLNTEAFF
TGCGCCAGCAGCCAAGGTAGAGGCCGCCTGAACACTGAAGCTTTCTTT
>TRBV20-1|TRBJ1-2|-|-
CSGRITYGYTF
TGCAGTGGGCGGATCACCTATGGCTACACCTTC
>TRBV9|TRBJ2-1|few|-
CASSVLIVSEQFF
TGTGCCAGCAGCGTATTGATAGTCAGTGAGCAGTTCTTC
>TRBV5-1|TRBJ2-1|-|TRBD1
CASSLVTGGDYNEQFF
TGCGCCAGCAGCTTGGTGACAGGGGGCGACTACAATGAGCAGTTCTTC
>TRBV5-4|TRBJ2-4|-|-
CASGSQNIQYF
TGTGCCAGCGGTAGTCAAAACATTCAGTACTTC
>TRBV10-3|TRBJ2-7|-|TRBD1
CAISYTGAYEQYF
TGTGCCATCAGTTATACAGGGGCCTACGAGCAGTACTTC
>TRBV5-1|TRBJ1-2|-|TRBD1
CASSLGTGGHSVNGYTF
TGCGCCAGCAGCTTGGGGACAGGGGGCCATTCTGTAAATGGCTACACCTTC
>TRBV7-2|TRBJ2-7|-|TRBD1
CASSSQDRGYEQYF
TGTGCCAGCAGCTCCCAGGACAGGGGCTACGAGCAGTACTTC
>TRBV4-1|TRBJ1-3|-|-
CASSSTRGSGNTIYF
TGCGCCAGCAGCTCAACCCGGGGCTCTGGAAACACCATATATTTT
>TRBV10-3|TRBJ1-1|few|-
CATEPTVNTEAFF
TGTGCCACCGAACCGACAGTGAACACTGAAGCTTTCTTT
>TRBV29-1|TRBJ2-3|-|-
CSARGRPSTDTQYF
TGCAGCGCCCGGGGGCGACCCAGCACAGATACGCAGTATTTT
>TRBV7-3|TRBJ1-1|few|-
CASSIRTNTEAFF
TGTGCCAGCAGCATTAGGACGAACACTGAAGCTTTCTTT
>TRBV4-3|TRBJ2-3|-|-
CASSQVIGSDTQYF
TGCGCCAGCAGCCAAGTTATTGGGTCAGATACGCAGTATTTT
>TRBV6-5|TRBJ1-2|-|TRBD1
CASSYSDRGPPYGYTF
TGTGCCAGCAGTTACTCGGACAGGGGACCCCCCTATGGCTACACCTTC
>TRBV7-2|TRBJ2-5|-|TRBD2
CASSLTGLHTGGETQYF
TGTGCCAGCAGCTTAACGGGACTACACACCGGAGGCGAGACCCAGTACTTC
>TRBV27|TRBJ2-1|-|TRBD1
CASSSGGTGYNEQFF
TGTGCCAGCAGTTCCGGCGGGACAGGTTACAATGAGCAGTTCTTC
>TRBV5-5|TRBJ1-4|-|TRBD1
CASSFRGTGVATNEKLFF
TGTGCCAGCAGCTTCCGTGGGACAGGAGTTGCAACTAATGAAAAACTGTTTTTT
>TRBV9|TRBJ1-1|-|TRBD1
CASSPGARTGPGGNTEAFF
TGTGCCAGCAGCCCGGGGGCAAGGACAGGACCGGGAGGGAACACTGAAGCTTTCTTT
>TRBV6-4|TRBJ2-7|-|TRBD1
CASSQATGEGSYEQYF
TGTGCCAGCAGTCAAGCAACAGGGGAAGGTTCCTACGAGCAGTACTTC
>TRBV27|TRBJ2-7|few|TRBD1
CASSPRTGFDEQYF
TGTGCCAGCAGCCCCCGGACAGGGTTCGACGAGCAGTACTTC
>TRBV5-1|TRBJ2-5|few|-
CASSPYQETQYF
TGCGCCAGCAGCCCCTACCAAGAGACCCAGTACTTC
>TRBV7-8|TRBJ2-5|once|-
CASSLALLSFSQETQYF
TGTGCCAGCAGCTTAGCTCTTTTGTCGTTCAGTCAAGAGACCCAGTACTTC
>TRBV19|TRBJ1-1|-|TRBD1
CASSTQGTANTEAFF
TGTGCCAGTAGTACGCAAGGGACAGCGAACACTGAAGCTTTCTTT
>TRBV6-1|TRBJ2-3|-|-
CASFLMGISTDTQYF
TGTGCCAGCTTCCTAATGGGAATCAGCACAGATACGCAGTATTTT
>TRBV2|TRBJ2-7|-|TRBD1
CASSDTGTGAFYEQYF
TGTGCCAGCAGTGACACCGGGACAGGGGCTTTCTACGAGCAGTACTTC
>TRBV5-1|TRBJ1-2|-|TRBD1
CASSQGDRVYGYTF
TGCGCCAGCAGTCAGGGAGACAGGGTGTATGGCTACACCTTC
>TRBV30|TRBJ2-2|-|TRBD1
CAWRWTGYTGELFF
TGTGCCTGGAGGTGGACAGGGTACACCGGGGAGCTGTTTTTT
>TRBV5-4|TRBJ2-5|-|-
CASSLVSQETQYF
TGTGCCAGCAGCTTGGTCAGCCAAGAGACCCAGTACTTC
>TRBV6-5|TRBJ1-1|-|-
CASSYSGSGAEAFF
TGTGCCAGCAGTTACTCGGGATCGGGGGCTGAAGCTTTCTTT
>TRBV6-6|TRBJ1-3|-|-
CASSYSEGLENTIYF
TGTGCCAGCAGTTACTCGGAAGGGTTGGAAAACACCATATATTTT
>TRBV6-1|TRBJ2-1|-|-
CASRGAAYNEQFF
TGTGCCAGCAGGGGGGCAGCCTACAATGAGCAGTTCTTC
>TRBV5-1|TRBJ2-1|-|TRBD2
CASSFGTSGIYNEQFF
TGCGCCAGCAGCTTCGGGACTAGCGGGATCTACAATGAGCAGTTCTTC
>TRBV18|TRBJ1-1|-|-
CASSDGVEAFF
TGTGCCAGCTCAGACGGGGTTGAAGCTTTCTTT
>TRBV30|TRBJ2-5|-|-
CAWTPVGTETQYF
TGTGCCTGGACCCCTGTAGGGACTGAGACCCAGTACTTC
>TRBV6-6|TRBJ1-6|-|TRBD1
CASSYLDRGESPLHF
TGTGCCAGCAGTTACCTTGACAGGGGAGAATCACCCCTCCACTTT